Below are 26 T cell receptor beta chains sequenced from a single sample in a study of T cells in Graves' hyperthyroidism and ophthalmopathy. There were TCR beta CDR3 regions amplified from RNA transcripts. The study used the HTBI primer set for a first-round RT-PCR of the TCR CDR3. In TCRdb, the multiplex PCR reads were re-called with MiXCR into one record per CDR3 protein. The sample shows roughly 840,000 distinct CDR3 sequences, 38% of them seen only once. Sequenced material: blood. The receptor set was obtained from a man aged 18 to 35 with Graves' hyperthyroidism.

This chain uses TRBV7-2 with TRBJ1-3; D not certain. This CDR3 spans 14 amino acids. Germline-derived CDR1 and CDR2 are SGHTA and FQGNSA. V lost 3 bases to trimming and J lost 8 bases, with 14 bases between them. CDR3 bases: TGTGCCAGCAGCTTTCATCGGGGTAGGGACACCATATATTTT. Translation gives CASSFHRGRDTIYF.

J is TRBJ2-7 and V is TRBV28; D not certain. CDR3 length: 13 amino acids. V shed 6 bases and J shed 3 bases, with 12 bases lying between them. The germline V gene has CDR1 MDHEN and CDR2 SYDVKM. The CDR3: CASRDALRYEQYF. CDR3 nucleotide sequence: TGTGCCAGCAGGGACGCCCTGCGCTACGAGCAGTACTTC.

Ten or more counts support this clonotype. The chain has TRBV2 and TRBJ2-2; TRBD2 matches at 8 bases. With V trimmed by 6 bases and J by 5 bases, 5 bases remained unmatched. The germline V gene has CDR1 SNHLY and CDR2 FYNNEI. The CDR3 runs to 14 residues. Written as DNA, the CDR3 is TGTGCCAGCAGCTCGGGACTAGGGACCGGGGAGCTGTTTTTT. Its translation is CASSSGLGTGELFF.

This clonotype was seen at least ten times. The rearrangement links TRBV14 to TRBJ1-6; D is uncertain. Germline CDR1 and CDR2: SGHDN and FVKESK. V gave up 4 bases and J gave up 5 bases, with 9 bases separating them. The CDR3 is made up of 14 amino acids. DNA of the CDR3: TGTGCCAGCAGCCCGCGACACGATAATTCACCCCTCCACTTT. Residues: CASSPRHDNSPLHF. The full variable domain, rest sourced from reference TRBV14 and TRBJ1-6, is EAGVTQFPSHSVIEKGQTVTLRCDPISGHDNLYWYRRVMGKEIKFLLHFVKESKQDESGMPNNRFLAERTGGTYSTLKVQPAELEDSGVYFCASSPRHDNSPLHFGNGTRLTVT.

This clonotype is a singleton in its sample. The gene calls are TRBV14 and TRBJ2-7; a weak D match, TRBD2 (5 bases). Trimming cost V 2 bases and J 1 base, with 12 bases left between them. CDR1 is SGHDN, CDR2 FVKESK, per germline. The CDR3 totals 15 residues. CDR3 bases: TGTGCCAGCAGCCAAACGGGCGGGCTTTCCTACGAGCAGTACTTC. This gives the protein CASSQTGGLSYEQYF. Complete variable domain (other parts from reference TRBV14 and TRBJ2-7): EAGVTQFPSHSVIEKGQTVTLRCDPISGHDNLYWYRRVMGKEIKFLLHFVKESKQDESGMPNNRFLAERTGGTYSTLKVQPAELEDSGVYFCASSQTGGLSYEQYFGPGTRLTVT.

V and J are TRBV9 and TRBJ2-5; TRBD1 agrees at 12 bases. V lost 5 bases to trimming and J lost 9 bases; unmatched junction nucleotides: 11. The CDR3 runs to 15 residues. Looked up from germline, CDR1 is SGDLS and CDR2 is YYNGEE. In nucleotides, the CDR3 is TGTGCCAGCAGTGACGGGACAGGGGGCTTGGAGGCCCAGTACTTC. Its translation: CASSDGTGGLEAQYF.

The genes are TRBV11-1 and TRBJ2-5; no firm D call. V was clipped by 0 bases and J by 5 bases, with 7 bases between them. This CDR3 has 13 residues. CDR1 SGHAT and CDR2 FQDESV come from the germline V gene (reference sequence). DNA for the CDR3: TGTGCCAGCAGCTTAGCTCAGTGGGAGACCCAGTACTTC. Protein: CASSLAQWETQYF. The variable domain in full, completed from reference TRBV11-1 and TRBJ2-5, reads EAEVAQSPRYKITEKSQAVAFWCDPISGHATLYWYRQILGQGPELLVQFQDESVVDDSQLPKDRFSAERLKGVDSTLKIQPAELGDSAMYLCASSLAQWETQYFGPGTRLLVL.

As for this clonotype: One junction end disagrees with the germline gene, perhaps due to a read error. The chain employs TRBV10-2 and TRBJ2-2, with 12 bases matching TRBD2. Germline loops: CDR1 WSHSY, CDR2 SAAADI. The CDR3 is 16 residues long. CDR3 residues: CASSKLAGGNTGELFF. The CDR3 DNA reads as TGTGCCAGCTCGAAACTAGCGGGAGGAAACACCGGGGAGCTGTTTTTT.

This clonotype was counted only a few times. The rearrangement links TRBV11-2 to TRBJ2-5; 11 bases agree with TRBD1. The trim removed 5 bases at V and 1 base at J, leaving 3 bases unmatched. The CDR3 sequence is 15 residues long. Germline CDR1 reads SGHAT; CDR2 reads FQNNGV. The CDR3 DNA sequence: TGTGCCAGCAGCCCGGGACAGGGGGTCCAAGAGACCCAGTACTTC. Translation: CASSPGQGVQETQYF.

A word on this clonotype: A junction end diverges from the germline sequence, so it may reflect a read error. The chain employs TRBV10-3 and TRBJ1-1; TRBD1 might be the D (5 bases). Germline CDR1 ENHRY, CDR2 SYGVKD. The CDR3 runs 18 residues. CDR3 bases: TGTGCCAGCAGTCCCACAGGTCAGGCAGGGCGGCTTCTCACTGAAGCTTTCTTT. It yields the protein CASSPTGQAGRLLTEAFF.

This clonotype was detected only a few times. This chain links TRBV28 with TRBJ1-5, with TRBD1 as a possible D gene (5 bases). Germline V lookup: CDR1 MDHEN, CDR2 SYDVKM. The CDR3 is 12 residues long. V was pared by 2 bases and J by 11 bases, with 10 bases between. The CDR3, as DNA: TGTGCCAGCAGTTTACGGGGGTTCGCCCAGCATTTT. It encodes CASSLRGFAQHF.

This clonotype was seen ten or more times. This sequence joins TRBV9 and TRBJ2-2, with D possibly TRBD2 on 6 matching bases. Germline CDR1 reads SGDLS; CDR2 reads YYNGEE. This CDR3 comprises 14 residues. V lost 4 bases to trimming and J lost 7 bases, with 14 bases between them. The CDR3 sequence: CASSRRGINGELFF. CDR3 in DNA: TGTGCCAGCAGCCGCCGCGGGATTAACGGGGAGCTGTTTTTT.

This rearrangement joins TRBV4-1 to TRBJ2-2, with D possibly being TRBD2 (6 bases). The CDR3 extends over 17 amino acids. In germline, CDR1 is MGHRA, CDR2 YSYEKL. Trimming took 0 bases from V and 4 from J, leaving 15 bases between them. The CDR3, as DNA: TGCGCCAGCAGCCAAGATCGGCGGGGAACGGGCACCGGGGAGCTGTTTTTT. Translated: CASSQDRRGTGTGELFF.

This clonotype was seen ten or more times. The chain employs TRBV7-9 and TRBJ1-2; 7 nucleotides line up with TRBD1. From germline, CDR1 is SEHNR and CDR2 FQNEAQ (reference sequence). J was trimmed by 3 bases and V by 7 bases; bases with no gene match: 5. This CDR3 has 13 residues. CDR3 nucleotides: TGTGCCAGCACGCCGCAGGGGGACTATGGCTACACCTTC. This translates into CASTPQGDYGYTF.

This clonotype was picked up a small number of times. This chain links TRBV6-1 with TRBJ1-2; D not resolved. Germline V gene lookup returns CDR1 MNHNS and CDR2 SASEGT. V shed 6 bases and J shed 12 bases, with 17 bases lying between them. This CDR3 region has 12 residues. The CDR3 loop reads CASRPLAPGDTF. The CDR3 DNA sequence: TGTGCCAGCAGGCCCCTCGCCCCCGGGGACACCTTC.

This clonotype has only a few counts. The rearrangement uses TRBV7-3 and TRBJ2-2; D remains ambiguous. V lost 3 bases and J 6 bases, leaving 11 bases between the germline ends. CDR1 is SGHTA, CDR2 FQGTGA, per germline. The CDR3 extends over 14 amino acids. The CDR3 nucleotides are TGTGCCAGCAGCTTCGCCCCCGGTTCCGGGGAGCTGTTTTTT. Translating it yields CASSFAPGSGELFF.

The chain couples TRBV20-1 to TRBJ2-7; 12 nucleotides line up with TRBD2. CDR3 size: 16 residues. Unmatched junction bases numbered 7, after V lost 2 bases and J lost 2 bases. The germline V gene has CDR1 DFQATT and CDR2 SNEGSKA (reference sequence). The CDR3 DNA is TGCAGTGCTAGATTTAGGGGACTAGCGGGTACCTACGAGCAGTACTTC. It translates to CSARFRGLAGTYEQYF.

The J gene is TRBJ1-5, the V gene TRBV20-1; 7 bases are a match to TRBD1. Per the germline V gene, CDR1 is DFQATT and CDR2 is SNEGSKA (reference sequence). Trimming removed 5 bases from V and 0 bases from J; junction bases left unmatched: 4. This CDR3 has 14 amino acids. CDR3 in amino acids: CSAEDRNSNQPQHF. The CDR3 bases are TGCAGTGCTGAGGACAGGAATAGCAATCAGCCCCAGCATTTT.

Only a few counts were recorded for this clonotype. The chain combines TRBV19 with TRBJ1-5; D ambiguous. V lost 5 bases, J lost 2 bases, and 13 bases lay in between. The CDR3 covers 15 residues. CDR1 and CDR2 (germline): LNHDA, SQIVND (reference sequence). The CDR3 is CASSAGVRGNQPQHF. The CDR3 bases are TGTGCCAGTAGTGCCGGGGTCCGGGGCAATCAGCCCCAGCATTTT.

This clonotype has a single count. One end of the junction does not line up with germline, which may come from a read error. The genes are TRBV19 and TRBJ2-6; 7 bases align to TRBD2. This CDR3 has 19 residues. Looked up from germline, CDR1 is LNHDA and CDR2 is SQIVND (reference sequence). CDR3 region: CASSTNWWLAASGANVLSF. The CDR3 region has the DNA TGTGCCAGTAGTACGAACTGGTGGCTAGCGGCCTCTGGGGCCAACGTCCTGTCTTTC.

About this clonotype: Possible read error: a much larger clone is one base away. The chain combines TRBV7-2 with TRBJ1-6; 11 positions match TRBD1. Germline-derived CDR1 and CDR2 are SGHTA and FQGNSA. CDR3 length equals 14 residues. CDR3 nucleotide sequence: TGTGCCAGCAGCGCGGACAGGGGGCGTTCACACCTCCACTTT. Its translation: CASSADRGRSHLHF. Filled out from reference TRBV7-2 and TRBJ1-6, the complete variable domain reads GAGVSQSPSNKVTEKGKDVELRCDPISGHTALYWYRQSLGQGLEFLIYFQGNSAPDKSGLPSDRFSAERTGGSVSTLTIQRTQQEDSAVYLCASSADRGRSHLHFGNGTRLTVT.

J is TRBJ2-1 and V is TRBV7-3; tentative D call: TRBD2 (6 bases). Trimming pared 0 bases from V and 3 bases from J, leaving 9 bases between. This CDR3 contains 15 residues. Per the germline V gene, CDR1 is SGHTA and CDR2 is FQGTGA. The CDR3 DNA follows: TGTGCCAGCAGCTTAACCGACGGGGGCTACAATGAGCAGTTCTTC. Its translation: CASSLTDGGYNEQFF.

This clonotype has a handful of counts. The chain combines TRBV12-3 or TRBV12-4 with TRBJ1-2; D is unclear. There are 13 residues in the CDR3. V was pared by 2 bases and J by 4 bases, with 8 bases between. CDR3 in amino acids: CASSLSSRYGYTF. The CDR3 DNA reads TGTGCCAGCAGTTTATCTAGCCGCTATGGCTACACCTTC.

This clonotype was recorded a few times. The chain uses TRBV19 and TRBJ1-1; no clear D gene. The germline gives CDR1 LNHDA, CDR2 SQIVND (reference sequence). The length of the CDR3 is 14 residues. With 0 bases removed from V and 1 base from J, the gap between germline ends came to 6 bases. The CDR3 coding sequence is TGTGCCAGTAGTATAGATCCAGCGAACACTGAAGCTTTCTTT. This codes for CASSIDPANTEAFF.

In this sample, this clonotype turned up many times. The rearrangement links TRBV20-1 to TRBJ2-7, with a tentative D call TRBD1 (6 bases). V lost 6 bases and J 3 bases, leaving 12 bases between the germline ends. Per the germline V gene, CDR1 is DFQATT and CDR2 is SNEGSKA (reference sequence). The CDR3 loop spans 12 amino acids. The CDR3 region is CSAAQGVYEQYF. As DNA, the CDR3 is TGCAGTGCCGCACAGGGAGTCTACGAGCAGTACTTC.

Ten or more counts support this clonotype. The chain links TRBV7-9 to TRBJ1-6, with 7 bases aligning to TRBD1. V dropped 2 bases and J dropped 9; count of bases not matched to a gene: 4. The CDR3 has 14 residues. Germline values: CDR1 SEHNR, CDR2 FQNEAQ (reference sequence). The CDR3 nucleotides read TGTGCCAGCAGCTTACCAGGGGGTGGTTCACCCCTCCACTTT. This encodes CASSLPGGGSPLHF.